The 25 T cell receptor beta chains below come from one sample, sequenced in a study of blood T cell repertoires in COVID-19. TCRdb keeps only in-frame clones here, not all; method: immunoSEQ multiplex PCR. The sample has approximately 280,000 clones, about 89% seen once. What was sequenced was PBMCs or T cells enriched from blood (not recorded which). Source of these receptors: a woman in her late teens or twenties who had recovered from COVID-19.

The CDR3 is CAISENSGQYNSPLHF. The DNA of the CDR3 is TGTGCCATCAGTGAAAATTCGGGACAGTATAATTCACCCCTCCACTTT. J is TRBJ1-6 and V is TRBV10-3, with TRBD1 matching 7 bases. Germline V gene lookup returns CDR1 ENHRY and CDR2 SYGVKD. V trimming: 3 bases; J trimming: 4 bases; junction bases outside the gene matches: 6. CDR3 length equals 16 residues.

The chain uses TRBV7-2 and TRBJ1-5; 7 bases fit TRBD1. Losses at the gene ends were 4 bases for V and 16 bases for J; bases not matched to a gene: 13. Germline V gives CDR1 SGHTA, CDR2 FQGNSA. The CDR3 length is 13 residues. The CDR3 loop reads CASSSGSGTVAHF. CDR3 sequence (DNA): TGTGCCAGCAGCTCCGGATCCGGGACAGTCGCACATTTT.

The CDR3 nucleotides read TGTGCCAGCAGTTTAAACAGGGGAGGTAATGAAAAACTGTTTTTT. Its protein product is CASSLNRGGNEKLFF. This chain joins TRBV2 and TRBJ1-4; 7 bases align to TRBD1. The J segment lost 4 bases and the V segment lost 5 bases, leaving 7 bases of the junction unmatched. The germline CDR1 and CDR2 sequences are SNHLY and FYNNEI. The CDR3 is made up of 15 amino acids.

The genes are TRBV11-3 and TRBJ2-5, with TRBD2 identical over 7 bases. CDR1 is SGHNT and CDR2 is YENEEA in the germline V gene. Trimming cost V 2 bases and J 5 bases; bases outside gene matches: 5. CDR3 length: 14 amino acids. The CDR3 here is CASSLPAGRETQYF. In DNA form, the CDR3 reads TGTGCCAGCAGCTTACCAGCGGGGCGGGAGACCCAGTACTTC.

CDR3 sequence: CASNQGFGHIQYF. CDR3 DNA: TGTGCCAGCAATCAGGGGTTCGGGCACATTCAGTACTTC. The rearrangement joins TRBV28 to TRBJ2-4, with D perhaps matching TRBD1 (6 bases). The CDR3 totals 13 residues. The germline V and J ends were trimmed by 7 bases and 8 bases, with 15 bases remaining between them. Per germline, CDR1 MDHEN and CDR2 SYDVKM.

V usage is TRBV15 and J usage is TRBJ2-1, with a weak D call TRBD2 (6 bases). The V end was cut by 7 bases, the J end by 6 bases, with 22 bases between. The CDR3 totals 16 residues. The germline gives CDR1 LNHNV, CDR2 YYDKDF (reference sequence). The CDR3 DNA is TGTGCCACCATCCCCCCTGGGACTCTTGATAGCAATGAGCAGTTCTTC. Amino acid sequence: CATIPPGTLDSNEQFF.

The gene calls are TRBV5-1 and TRBJ2-1, with 11 bases lining up with TRBD1. CDR1 SGHRS and CDR2 YFSETQ come from the germline V gene. The length of the CDR3 is 18 residues. V gave up 6 bases and J gave up 3 bases; unmatched junction bases: 14. The CDR3 loop is CASNTGTGGFYNYNEQFF. DNA of the CDR3: TGCGCCAGCAACACCGGGACAGGGGGGTTCTACAACTACAATGAGCAGTTCTTC.

The CDR3 DNA reads TGTGCCAGTAAGCGGCGGAAAGCGAACACCGGGGAGCTGTTTTTT. Amino acid sequence: CASKRRKANTGELFF. The chain uses TRBV19 and TRBJ2-2; D possibly corresponds to TRBD2 (5 bases). CDR1 is LNHDA and CDR2 is SQIVND in the germline V gene (reference sequence). V shed 7 bases and J shed 0 bases, with 12 bases lying between them. There are 15 residues in the CDR3.

This clone was seen only a few times. This chain joins TRBV6-2 or TRBV6-3 and TRBJ2-3, with 10 nucleotides matching TRBD2. The junction had 15 bases not matched to a gene; V was cut back by 5 bases and J by 7 bases. The CDR3 is made up of 17 amino acids. Germline assignment: CDR1 MNHEY and CDR2 SVGEGT. The CDR3 bases are TGTGCCAGCAGTGACCGCAGGGGGGGGACTAGCGTGTATACGCAGTATTTT. This sequence encodes CASSDRRGGTSVYTQYF.

The CDR3, as DNA: TGCGCCAGCAGCTTGGTCGGGCTAGCGGGGGCCTTCACAGATACGCAGTATTTT. Translation gives CASSLVGLAGAFTDTQYF. The rearrangement links TRBV5-1 to TRBJ2-3, with 10 bases fitting TRBD2. In germline, CDR1 is SGHRS, CDR2 YFSETQ. CDR3 length equals 18 residues. The V gene end was trimmed by 0 bases and the J gene end by 2 bases; junction bases not matched to a gene: 9.

The genes are TRBV12-5 and TRBJ2-1; 9 positions agree with TRBD1. Looked up from germline, CDR1 is LGHNT and CDR2 is FRNRAP. V lost 1 base to trimming and J lost 7 bases; unmatched junction nucleotides: 11. The CDR3 has 17 amino acids. The CDR3 loop reads CASGLAFTGTGNNEQFF. CDR3 in DNA: TGTGCTAGTGGTTTGGCCTTTACCGGGACAGGGAATAATGAGCAGTTCTTC. The full variable domain, rest sourced from reference TRBV12-5 and TRBJ2-1, is DARVTQTPRHKVTEMGQEVTMRCQPILGHNTVFWYRQTMMQGLELLAYFRNRAPLDDSGMPKDRFSAEMPDATLATLKIQPSEPRDSAVYFCASGLAFTGTGNNEQFFGPGTRLTVL.

This clone was found a few times. This chain links TRBV18 with TRBJ1-3; a possible D gene is TRBD1 (6 bases). V shed 1 base and J shed 2 bases, with 18 bases lying between them. The CDR3 is 18 residues long. The V gene's germline CDR1 is KGHSH and CDR2 LQKENI. The CDR3 DNA reads TGTGCCAGCTCACCACTGCAATTGGGCAGGGGAGCTGGAAACACCATATATTTT. This encodes CASSPLQLGRGAGNTIYF. Combining the CDR3 with reference TRBV18 and TRBJ1-3 gives the whole variable domain NAGVMQNPRHLVRRRGQEARLRCSPMKGHSHVYWYRQLPEEGLKFMVYLQKENIIDESGMPKERFSAEFPKEGPSILRIQQVVRGDSAAYFCASSPLQLGRGAGNTIYFGEGSWLTVV.

The chain recombines TRBV28 with TRBJ2-1, with D unresolved. This CDR3 has 16 residues. V dropped 3 bases and J dropped 0 bases, with 12 bases sitting between them. Germline V gene data show CDR1 as MDHEN and CDR2 as SYDVKM. CDR3 residues: CASSFHPFSSYNEQFF. Written as DNA, the CDR3 is TGTGCCAGCAGTTTTCACCCTTTTAGCTCCTACAATGAGCAGTTCTTC.

J is TRBJ1-4 and V is TRBV19; tentative D call: TRBD1 (6 bases). This CDR3 comprises 16 residues. Germline V gives CDR1 LNHDA, CDR2 SQIVND (reference sequence). Trimming shortened V by 4 bases and J by 0 bases, and 12 bases separated the two germline ends. The CDR3 sequence is CASSTGQSATNEKLFF. The CDR3 nucleotides are TGTGCCAGTAGTACAGGACAGTCTGCAACTAATGAAAAACTGTTTTTT.

V gene TRBV10-3 combines with J gene TRBJ2-4, with TRBD2 matching over 7 bases. The CDR3 consists of 16 residues. V was pared by 2 bases and J by 8 bases, with 12 bases of the junction left unmatched. Germline V lookup: CDR1 ENHRY, CDR2 SYGVKD. The CDR3 spells CAISERLAGEGDIQYF. CDR3 sequence (DNA): TGTGCCATCAGTGAGCGACTAGCTGGGGAAGGTGACATTCAGTACTTC.

The V and J genes are TRBV5-1 and TRBJ2-7; 8 bases map to TRBD1. This CDR3 has 14 amino acids. Trimming took 3 bases from V and 4 from J; bases not matched to a gene: 6. Looked up from germline, CDR1 is SGHRS and CDR2 is YFSETQ. This CDR3 reads CASSSGQGKYEQYF. CDR3 coding DNA: TGCGCCAGCAGCTCTGGACAGGGAAAGTACGAGCAGTACTTC. Full variable domain (rest looked up from reference TRBV5-1 and TRBJ2-7): KAGVTQTPRYLIKTRGQQVTLSCSPISGHRSVSWYQQTPGQGLQFLFEYFSETQRNKGNFPGRFSGRQFSNSRSEMNVSTLELGDSALYLCASSSGQGKYEQYFGPGTRLTVT.

The chain uses TRBV18 and TRBJ1-6; no clear D. Germline assignment: CDR1 KGHSH and CDR2 LQKENI. The CDR3 consists of 13 residues. With 8 bases removed from V and 16 bases from J, the gap between germline ends came to 21 bases. CDR3 bases: TGTGCCAGCCTGTCGACCGGGTCCACGGATCTCCACTTT. Translation: CASLSTGSTDLHF.

The chain has TRBV7-9 and TRBJ1-4; TRBD1 matches 7 bases. The CDR3 is made up of 17 amino acids. V lost 2 bases to trimming and J lost 3 bases; unmatched junction nucleotides: 9. Germline assignment: CDR1 SEHNR and CDR2 FQNEAQ (reference sequence). For the CDR3, the DNA is TGTGCCAGCAGCTTATATCCACCCCAGGGGGCTAATGAAAAACTGTTTTTT. It encodes CASSLYPPQGANEKLFF.

The V and J genes are TRBV2 and TRBJ1-1; D gene uncertain. CDR1 and CDR2 (germline): SNHLY, FYNNEI. V was cut by 0 bases and J by 6 bases, with 8 bases left in between. The CDR3 is 13 residues long. The CDR3 region is CASSEARWAEAFF. CDR3 nucleotide sequence: TGTGCCAGCAGTGAAGCCAGGTGGGCTGAAGCTTTCTTT.

This clone appeared a single time. The chain uses TRBV5-5 and TRBJ2-7, with D maybe TRBD1 (6 bases). V lost 0 bases to trimming and J lost 5 bases, with 12 bases between them. The CDR3 consists of 14 residues. CDR1 is SGHKS, CDR2 YYEKEE, per germline (reference sequence). The CDR3 sequence: CASSLGQGHDEQYF. The CDR3 coding sequence is TGTGCCAGCAGCTTGGGCCAGGGGCACGACGAGCAGTACTTC.

This rearrangement joins TRBV5-1 to TRBJ2-1; 7 bases are shared with TRBD1. This CDR3 region has 21 residues. The V gene's germline CDR1 is SGHRS and CDR2 YFSETQ. Unmatched junction bases numbered 24, after V lost 4 bases and J lost 2 bases. CDR3 DNA: TGCGCCAGCAGCCCGTTTGTTCTAGAACGATGGGACAGCGTCACCTACAATGAGCAGTTCTTC. It yields the protein CASSPFVLERWDSVTYNEQFF.

The chain carries TRBV7-9 and TRBJ2-7; 9 bases align to TRBD2. This CDR3 is built from 16 residues. Germline lookup yields CDR1 SEHNR and CDR2 FQNEAQ (reference sequence). V was clipped by 0 bases and J by 4 bases; unmatched bases: 7. Here the CDR3 reads CASSLASGSYGYEQYF. The DNA for the CDR3 is TGTGCCAGCAGCTTAGCTAGCGGGAGTTACGGGTACGAGCAGTACTTC.

The rearrangement links TRBV11-2 to TRBJ1-3; D remains unclear. In germline, CDR1 is SGHAT, CDR2 FQNNGV. The CDR3 loop spans 15 amino acids. V was trimmed by 3 bases and J by 3 bases, leaving 12 bases between them. CDR3 DNA sequence: TGTGCCAGCAGCTTTACGACTCTGAGTGGAAACACCATATATTTT. Translating it yields CASSFTTLSGNTIYF.

The rearrangement links TRBV6-2 or TRBV6-3 to TRBJ1-1; no firm D call. V was trimmed by 2 bases and J by 0 bases, leaving 7 bases between them. The CDR3 sequence is 14 residues long. Per the germline V gene, CDR1 is MNHEY and CDR2 is SVGEGT. CDR3 region: CASSYRRVNTEAFF. Here the CDR3 DNA reads TGTGCCAGCAGTTACCGGCGGGTGAACACTGAAGCTTTCTTT.

The chain couples TRBV30 to TRBJ1-1; 8 bases fit TRBD1. The junction had 6 bases not matched to a gene; V was cut back by 8 bases and J by 1 base. Germline loops: CDR1 GTSNPN, CDR2 SVGIG (reference sequence). The CDR3 is 13 residues long. In nucleotides, the CDR3 is TGTGCCGGCGGACAGGGAGGGAACACTGAAGCTTTCTTT. Translating gives CAGGQGGNTEAFF. Full variable domain (rest looked up from reference TRBV30 and TRBJ1-1): SQTIHQWPATLVQPVGSPLSLECTVEGTSNPNLYWYRQAAGRGLQLLFYSVGIGQISSEVPQNLSASRPQDRQFILSSKKLLLSDSGFYLCAGGQGGNTEAFFGQGTRLTVV.